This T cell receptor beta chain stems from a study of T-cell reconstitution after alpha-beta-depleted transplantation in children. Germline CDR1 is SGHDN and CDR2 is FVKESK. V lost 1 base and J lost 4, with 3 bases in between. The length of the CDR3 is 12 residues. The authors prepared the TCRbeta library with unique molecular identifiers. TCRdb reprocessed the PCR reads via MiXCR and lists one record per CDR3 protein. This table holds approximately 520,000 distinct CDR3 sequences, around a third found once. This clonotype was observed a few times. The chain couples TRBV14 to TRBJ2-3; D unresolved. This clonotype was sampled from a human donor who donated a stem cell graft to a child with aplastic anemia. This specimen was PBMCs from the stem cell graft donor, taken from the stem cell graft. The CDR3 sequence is CASSQVADTQYF. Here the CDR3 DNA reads TGTGCCAGCAGCCAAGTGGCAGATACGCAGTATTTT.